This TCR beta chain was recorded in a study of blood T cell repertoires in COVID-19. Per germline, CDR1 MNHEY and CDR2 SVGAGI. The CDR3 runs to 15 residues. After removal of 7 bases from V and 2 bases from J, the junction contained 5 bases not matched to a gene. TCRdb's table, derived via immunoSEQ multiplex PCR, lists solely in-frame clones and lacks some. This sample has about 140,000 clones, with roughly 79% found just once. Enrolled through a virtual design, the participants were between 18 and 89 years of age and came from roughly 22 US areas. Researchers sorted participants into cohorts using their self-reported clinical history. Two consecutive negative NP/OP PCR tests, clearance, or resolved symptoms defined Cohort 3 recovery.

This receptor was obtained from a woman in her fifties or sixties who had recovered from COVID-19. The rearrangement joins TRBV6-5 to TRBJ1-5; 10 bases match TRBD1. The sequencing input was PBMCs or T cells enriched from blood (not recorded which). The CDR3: CASKSGTGGNQPQHF. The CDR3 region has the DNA TGTGCCAGCAAATCCGGGACAGGGGGCAATCAGCCCCAGCATTTT.